These 23 T cell receptor beta chains were sequenced from one sample in a study of OX40 agonist ivuxolimab in advanced cancers. TCRdb's table, derived via immunoSEQ multiplex PCR, lists solely in-frame clones and lacks some. The sample has about 38,000 clones, around 89% seen once. Sequenced here: CD4+ or CD8+ T cells sorted from blood, sampled in a trial of the OX40 agonist ivuxolimab. These receptors originate from an adult with an advanced solid tumor such as melanoma, head and neck, liver or kidney cancer.

The chain carries TRBV9 and TRBJ2-1; maybe TRBD2 (7 bases). V was clipped by 0 bases and J by 3 bases, with 22 bases between them. The length of the CDR3 is 19 residues. The germline V gene has CDR1 SGDLS and CDR2 YYNGEE. CDR3 DNA sequence: TGTGCCAGCAGCGTAGTGGACAGCGGGGCCTACCCGGGCTACAATGAGCAGTTCTTC. The encoded protein is CASSVVDSGAYPGYNEQFF.

The chain has TRBV4-2 and TRBJ1-2; D not resolved. The V end lost 1 base, the J end lost 0 bases, and 9 bases lay between the germline ends. The CDR3 runs to 15 residues. The germline V gene encodes CDR1 LGHNA and CDR2 YNFKEQ. CDR3 amino acids: CASSQGYGANYGYTF. CDR3 DNA: TGTGCCAGCAGCCAAGGGTACGGCGCTAACTATGGCTACACCTTC.

The gene calls are TRBV9 and TRBJ2-3; D is uncertain. The CDR3 totals 19 residues. Between the trimmed V and J ends, which lost 0 bases and 0 bases, there was a span of 20 bases. Per germline, CDR1 SGDLS and CDR2 YYNGEE. The CDR3 protein is CASSVDLSPTGSSTDTQYF. DNA for the CDR3: TGTGCCAGCAGCGTAGACTTGTCCCCGACGGGTTCAAGCACAGATACGCAGTATTTT. Supplemented by reference TRBV9 and TRBJ2-3, the full variable domain reads DSGVTQTPKHLITATGQRVTLRCSPRSGDLSVYWYQQSLDQGLQFLIQYYNGEERAKGNILERFSAQQFPDLHSELNLSSLELGDSALYFCASSVDLSPTGSSTDTQYFGPGTRLTVL.

This chain uses TRBV9 with TRBJ2-2; D not certain. In germline, CDR1 is SGDLS, CDR2 YYNGEE. The CDR3 extends over 12 amino acids. Deletions cut 0 bases from V and 4 bases from J, with 1 base between. Written as DNA, the CDR3 is TGTGCCAGCAGCGTAGTCACCGGGGAGCTGTTTTTT. Translated, it gives CASSVVTGELFF.

This clone was seen just once. The chain uses TRBV28 and TRBJ2-3; 8 bases match TRBD1. CDR1 and CDR2 (germline): MDHEN, SYDVKM. The CDR3 totals 14 residues. Germline trimming cut 6 bases from V and 1 base from J; bases unmatched to any gene: 3. CDR3 in amino acids: CASSSGQGTDTQYF. The CDR3 DNA reads as TGTGCCAGCAGCTCGGGACAGGGCACAGATACGCAGTATTTT.

V usage is TRBV5-1 and J usage is TRBJ2-7; perhaps TRBD1 as D (6 bases). V lost 2 bases and J lost 3, with 15 bases in between. Germline CDR1 reads SGHRS; CDR2 reads YFSETQ. The CDR3 has 15 amino acids. The CDR3 here is CASSLAQGLLYEQYF. The CDR3 bases are TGCGCCAGCAGCTTAGCTCAGGGGCTCCTCTACGAGCAGTACTTC.

The V call is TRBV4-1, the J call TRBJ1-1, with TRBD1 as a possible D gene (6 bases). This CDR3 comprises 16 residues. Germline V gene sequence: CDR1 MGHRA, CDR2 YSYEKL. The V end was cut by 2 bases, the J end by 6 bases, with 19 bases between. In nucleotides, the CDR3 is TGCGCCAGCAGCCAAAGTGGGGGGGGCCTTACTGCTGAAGCTTTCTTT. It yields the protein CASSQSGGGLTAEAFF.

The chain recombines TRBV10-3 with TRBJ1-2; 8 nucleotides align to TRBD1. CDR3 length equals 15 residues. The germline V gene encodes CDR1 ENHRY and CDR2 SYGVKD. Unmatched junction bases numbered 5, after V lost 0 bases and J lost 5 bases. This CDR3 is CAISESLQGAYGYTF. CDR3 nucleotide sequence: TGTGCCATCAGTGAGTCCTTGCAGGGGGCGTATGGCTACACCTTC.

The chain uses TRBV19 and TRBJ1-2, with unresolved D. Germline V gives CDR1 LNHDA, CDR2 SQIVND (reference sequence). This CDR3 is 14 amino acids long. Between the trimmed V and J ends, which lost 1 base and 6 bases, there was a span of 12 bases. The CDR3 DNA reads as TGTGCCAGTAGTATAGTACCGTGGGGAGATGGCTACACCTTC. This gives the protein CASSIVPWGDGYTF.

This chain connects TRBV9 to TRBJ2-7; either TRBD1 or TRBD2 may supply D (5 bases each). Looked up from germline, CDR1 is SGDLS and CDR2 is YYNGEE. The CDR3 is 13 residues long. Trimming pared 2 bases from V and 2 bases from J, leaving 8 bases between. Written as DNA, the CDR3 is TGTGCCAGCAGCGTCGGGACCACCTACGAGCAGTACTTC. Its translation is CASSVGTTYEQYF.

In nucleotides, the CDR3 is TGTGCCAGCAGCCCGCCGGGACAGGGAGTCGTTTGGCAAGAGACCCAGTACTTC. This translates into CASSPPGQGVVWQETQYF. The rearrangement links TRBV28 to TRBJ2-5; 9 bases agree with TRBD1. The CDR3 length is 18 residues. The ends lost 6 bases at V and 2 bases at J; junction bases unmatched: 16. Germline lookup yields CDR1 MDHEN and CDR2 SYDVKM.

This chain connects TRBV19 to TRBJ2-7; 7 nucleotides line up with TRBD2. The germline V gene has CDR1 LNHDA and CDR2 SQIVND (reference sequence). This CDR3 has 14 residues. With 7 bases clipped from V and 2 bases from J, the junction kept 8 bases outside the gene matches. This CDR3 reads CASKAGLGTYEQYF. CDR3 sequence (DNA): TGTGCCAGTAAGGCCGGACTAGGAACCTACGAGCAGTACTTC.

The V gene is TRBV21-1, the J gene TRBJ1-1. TRBV21-1 is designated a pseudogene. This CDR3 is 14 amino acids long. The CDR3 sequence: CASSKAFGRTEAFF. The DNA of the CDR3 is TGTGCCAGCAGCAAAGCCTTCGGTCGCACTGAAGCTTTCTTT.

The gene calls are TRBV27 and TRBJ2-1; 7 positions match TRBD2. The ends lost 3 bases at V and 4 bases at J; junction bases unmatched: 3. The CDR3 runs to 14 residues. Germline CDR1 and CDR2: MNHEY and SMNVEV (reference sequence). The CDR3 coding sequence is TGTGCCAGCAGTTTGGGGGGGACTTACAATGAGCAGTTCTTC. Amino acids: CASSLGGTYNEQFF.

V gene TRBV11-2 combines with J gene TRBJ2-1; D remains ambiguous. Trimming left V 6 bases short and J 4 bases short, with 10 bases between. CDR1 and CDR2 from the germline V gene are SGHAT and FQNNGV. The CDR3 length is 13 residues. CDR3 amino acids: CASRTHGYNEQFF. The CDR3 nucleotides read TGTGCCAGCAGAACTCATGGGTACAATGAGCAGTTCTTC.

CDR3 protein: CATSGTSNYGYTF. In DNA, the CDR3 is TGTGCCACCAGCGGAACCTCAAACTATGGCTACACCTTC. The V call is TRBV15, the J call TRBJ1-2; D gene uncertain. This CDR3 has 13 amino acids. V lost 5 bases and J 2 bases, leaving 9 bases between the germline ends. Germline lookup yields CDR1 LNHNV and CDR2 YYDKDF (reference sequence). The full variable domain, its missing parts supplied by reference TRBV15 and TRBJ1-2, is DAMVIQNPRYQVTQFGKPVTLSCSQTLNHNVMYWYQQKSSQAPKLLFHYYDKDFNNEADTPDNFQSRRPNTSFCFLDIRSPGLGDTAMYLCATSGTSNYGYTFGSGTRLTVV.

The chain links TRBV5-1 to TRBJ2-1; TRBD2 agrees at 10 bases. The CDR3 is made up of 17 amino acids. CDR1 and CDR2 from the germline V gene are SGHRS and YFSETQ. Trimming at V came to 5 bases and at J to 0 bases, leaving 8 bases not matched to a gene. The CDR3 DNA sequence: TGCGCCAGCAGTCGGCTAGCGGGGGTAAGCTCCTACAATGAGCAGTTCTTC. This codes for CASSRLAGVSSYNEQFF.

The chain uses TRBV9 and TRBJ1-2, with D perhaps TRBD1 (5 bases). This CDR3 has 12 residues. Trimming took off 4 bases at V and 4 bases at J, with 8 bases between the two ends. Per germline, CDR1 SGDLS and CDR2 YYNGEE. The DNA for the CDR3 is TGTGCCAGCAGCACTGGGACCTATGGCTACACCTTC. Translation: CASSTGTYGYTF.

V and J are TRBV5-4 and TRBJ1-1, with a weak D call TRBD1 (6 bases). V was trimmed by 5 bases and J by 2 bases, leaving 13 bases between them. Germline V lookup: CDR1 SGHNT, CDR2 YYREEE (reference sequence). The CDR3 has 14 amino acids. DNA of the CDR3: TGTGCCAGCAGATTAAAGGGGGGTAACACTGAAGCTTTCTTT. Protein sequence: CASRLKGGNTEAFF.

V usage is TRBV7-6 and J usage is TRBJ2-5; D assignment may be TRBD1 or TRBD2 (5 bases each). Germline CDR1 SGHVS, CDR2 FNYEAQ. The CDR3 is made up of 17 amino acids. Trimming took 5 bases from V and 3 from J, leaving 22 bases between them. The CDR3 DNA reads as TGTGCCAGCAGCCAAAGCCGGGACGGAAACACAAAAGAGACCCAGTACTTC. It specifies CASSQSRDGNTKETQYF.

Details on this clone: The junction departs from germline at one end; a sequencing error may be responsible. J is TRBJ2-3 and V is TRBV6-8; unclear D gene. This CDR3 contains 14 residues. Per the germline V gene, CDR1 is MNHGY and CDR2 is SAAAGT. The CDR3, as DNA: TGTGCCAGCAGCAAAAGAATAGGGCACAGATACGCAGTATTT. Translation: CASSKRIGHRYAVF.

J is TRBJ2-7 and V is TRBV11-1; either TRBD1 or TRBD2 may supply D (5 bases each). The CDR3 has 16 residues. V was trimmed by 5 bases and J by 1 base, leaving 18 bases between them. Germline CDR1 SGHAT, CDR2 FQDESV (reference sequence). The CDR3 DNA reads TGTGCCAGCAGCGTGAATACCGGGACCAAGTCCTACGAGCAGTACTTC. Translated, it gives CASSVNTGTKSYEQYF.

This clone is labeled medium-sized. The chain is built from TRBV5-1 and TRBJ2-7; D unresolved. CDR3 length equals 11 residues. Trimming took 4 bases from V and 2 from J, leaving 4 bases between them. Germline assignment: CDR1 SGHRS and CDR2 YFSETQ. This CDR3 reads CASSGPYEQYF. The CDR3 DNA sequence: TGCGCCAGCAGCGGCCCCTACGAGCAGTACTTC.